This is a list of T cell receptor beta chains from one sample in a study of cytomegalovirus exposure and HLA in healthy donors. Assay: immunoSEQ multiplex PCR; the TCRdb copy retains only in-frame clones and omits some. The sample lists around 64,000 clones, 80% to 90% occurring once. The sequenced material came from PBMCs. Source of these receptors: a woman aged 30 to 39 in good health and CMV-seropositive. Both conserved end residues are part of each CDR3. Each record gives: clone size, J gene, V gene, D gene, CDR3 DNA, CDR3 protein. D genes are given only for firm matches. Clone sizes are given selectively: once, few, many, or a class where the clone is expanded.

clone_size: .; j_call: TRBJ2-1; v_call: TRBV6-5; d_call: .; cdr3_nt: TGTGCCAGCAGTTACTCAAGACTAGTTGCAGCCAATGAGCAGTTCTTC; cdr3_aa: CASSYSRLVAANEQFF
clone_size: .; j_call: TRBJ2-3; v_call: TRBV6-5; d_call: .; cdr3_nt: TGTGCCAGCAGTTACCCAGGGGGCACAGATACGCAGTATTTT; cdr3_aa: CASSYPGGTDTQYF
clone_size: once; j_call: TRBJ1-4; v_call: TRBV4-1; d_call: .; cdr3_nt: TGCGCCAGCAGCCAAGGAGGAGGCCCAAGAGGACCTGGGAAAGAAAAACTGTTTTTT; cdr3_aa: CASSQGGGPRGPGKEKLFF
clone_size: .; j_call: TRBJ2-1; v_call: TRBV11-2; d_call: TRBD1; cdr3_nt: TGTGCCAGCAGCTTAAGTGGGACAGGAAACCCCGAGCAGTTCTTC; cdr3_aa: CASSLSGTGNPEQFF
clone_size: .; j_call: TRBJ2-1; v_call: TRBV11-2; d_call: TRBD2; cdr3_nt: TGTGCCAGCGGCGGTGTTGGACTAGCGGGCCCCCGGGCTGAGAATGAGCAGTTCTTC; cdr3_aa: CASGGVGLAGPRAENEQFF
clone_size: .; j_call: TRBJ2-7; v_call: TRBV28; d_call: TRBD2; cdr3_nt: TGTGCCAGCAGCCCTGGACTAGCGGAGATCTACGAGCAGTACTTC; cdr3_aa: CASSPGLAEIYEQYF
clone_size: .; j_call: TRBJ1-2; v_call: TRBV19; d_call: TRBD1; cdr3_nt: TGTGCCAGTAGTATATGGGGACAGGCCCTAGGATCTAACTATGGCTACACCTTC; cdr3_aa: CASSIWGQALGSNYGYTF
clone_size: .; j_call: TRBJ2-7; v_call: TRBV11-2; d_call: TRBD1; cdr3_nt: TGTGCCAGCAGCTTAAACAGGGGAACCTACGAGCAGTACTTC; cdr3_aa: CASSLNRGTYEQYF
clone_size: .; j_call: TRBJ1-2; v_call: TRBV5-5; d_call: TRBD1; cdr3_nt: TGTGCCAGCAGCGCAGGGACAGGGGGATATGGCTACACCTTC; cdr3_aa: CASSAGTGGYGYTF
clone_size: .; j_call: TRBJ2-3; v_call: TRBV10-1; d_call: .; cdr3_nt: TGCGCCAGCAGTGTTGCGGGCGCGGATACGCAGTATTTT; cdr3_aa: CASSVAGADTQYF
clone_size: .; j_call: TRBJ2-3; v_call: TRBV30; d_call: TRBD2; cdr3_nt: TGTGCCTGGAGTGTACTAGCGGGGACCACAGATACGCAGTATTTT; cdr3_aa: CAWSVLAGTTDTQYF
clone_size: .; j_call: TRBJ2-1; v_call: TRBV7-2; d_call: TRBD2; cdr3_nt: TGTGCCAGCAGCTTAGTGAGGCTAGCGGTATACAATGAGCAGTTCTTC; cdr3_aa: CASSLVRLAVYNEQFF
clone_size: .; j_call: TRBJ2-7; v_call: TRBV28; d_call: TRBD1; cdr3_nt: TGTGCCAGTAAAAACTGGGACAGTCAGGATGAGCAGTACTTC; cdr3_aa: CASKNWDSQDEQYF
clone_size: .; j_call: TRBJ2-1; v_call: TRBV6-9; d_call: TRBD2; cdr3_nt: TGTGCCAGCAGTTATGGGGGGGACAATGAGCAGTTCTTC; cdr3_aa: CASSYGGDNEQFF
clone_size: .; j_call: TRBJ2-1; v_call: TRBV28; d_call: TRBD2; cdr3_nt: TGTGCCAGCAGATCCCCATCTAGCGGGAGGGGCAATGAGCAGTTCTTC; cdr3_aa: CASRSPSSGRGNEQFF
clone_size: .; j_call: TRBJ2-7; v_call: TRBV6-5; d_call: .; cdr3_nt: TGTGCCAGCAGTTTAACAGGGATCGACGAGCAGTACTTC; cdr3_aa: CASSLTGIDEQYF
clone_size: .; j_call: TRBJ1-1; v_call: TRBV5-4; d_call: TRBD1; cdr3_nt: TGTGCCAGCCTCTCCCTACACAGGGGGAACACTGAAGCTTTCTTT; cdr3_aa: CASLSLHRGNTEAFF
clone_size: .; j_call: TRBJ2-7; v_call: TRBV29-1; d_call: TRBD2; cdr3_nt: TGCAGCGTTGAGGGACTAGCGGGAGACGAGCAGTACTTC; cdr3_aa: CSVEGLAGDEQYF
clone_size: .; j_call: TRBJ2-7; v_call: TRBV5-5; d_call: .; cdr3_nt: TGTGCCAGCAGCTTCACAGAGTCCTACGAGCAGTACTTC; cdr3_aa: CASSFTESYEQYF
clone_size: .; j_call: TRBJ1-2; v_call: TRBV10-3; d_call: .; cdr3_nt: TGTGCCATCAGTGAAGCCAATAACTATGGCTACACCTTC; cdr3_aa: CAISEANNYGYTF
clone_size: .; j_call: TRBJ2-1; v_call: TRBV7-8; d_call: .; cdr3_nt: TGTGCCAGCATTCGGCAGGGCCTCTTGAATGAGCAGTTCTTC; cdr3_aa: CASIRQGLLNEQFF
clone_size: .; j_call: TRBJ1-5; v_call: TRBV10-3; d_call: .; cdr3_nt: TGTGCCACAGGGATTCAGCCCCAGCATTTT; cdr3_aa: CATGIQPQHF
clone_size: .; j_call: TRBJ2-6; v_call: TRBV6-5; d_call: .; cdr3_nt: TGTGCCAGCAGCCTCGGACAATCTGGGGCCAACGTCCTGACTTTC; cdr3_aa: CASSLGQSGANVLTF
clone_size: .; j_call: TRBJ1-3; v_call: TRBV28; d_call: TRBD1; cdr3_nt: TGTGCCAGCAAACCCGGGACAGGGCCTTTCTCTGGAAACACCATATATTTT; cdr3_aa: CASKPGTGPFSGNTIYF
clone_size: once; j_call: TRBJ2-5; v_call: TRBV9; d_call: TRBD2; cdr3_nt: TGTGCCAGCAGCCCCGGTCCGGGACTAGCGGGAGGACGTGGAGAGACCCAGTACTTC; cdr3_aa: CASSPGPGLAGGRGETQYF
clone_size: .; j_call: TRBJ1-4; v_call: TRBV10-3; d_call: .; cdr3_nt: TGTGCCATCAGTGAGTCGGGCATAACTAATGAAAAACTGTTTTTT; cdr3_aa: CAISESGITNEKLFF
clone_size: .; j_call: TRBJ1-5; v_call: TRBV7-9; d_call: .; cdr3_nt: TGTGCCAGCAGCTACGGGGATGTTTTTAGCAATCAGCCCCAGCATTTT; cdr3_aa: CASSYGDVFSNQPQHF
clone_size: .; j_call: TRBJ1-5; v_call: TRBV9; d_call: .; cdr3_nt: TGTGCCAGCAGCGCAACGGGTCAGCCCCAGCATTTT; cdr3_aa: CASSATGQPQHF
clone_size: .; j_call: TRBJ2-1; v_call: TRBV5-6; d_call: .; cdr3_nt: TGTGCCAGCAGCCTGAGTGGTAGCGGAGACAATGAGCAGTTCTTC; cdr3_aa: CASSLSGSGDNEQFF
clone_size: .; j_call: TRBJ1-2; v_call: TRBV10-3; d_call: .; cdr3_nt: TGTGCCATCAGCCAGGGAAATGGCTACACCTTC; cdr3_aa: CAISQGNGYTF
clone_size: .; j_call: TRBJ1-2; v_call: TRBV28; d_call: .; cdr3_nt: TGTGCCAGCAGTTTACAACAGAACTATGGCTACACCTTC; cdr3_aa: CASSLQQNYGYTF
clone_size: .; j_call: TRBJ2-4; v_call: TRBV10-2; d_call: .; cdr3_nt: TGCGCCAGCAGTGCGGGAAGCATTCAGTACTTC; cdr3_aa: CASSAGSIQYF
clone_size: .; j_call: TRBJ2-7; v_call: TRBV11-2; d_call: .; cdr3_nt: TGTGCCAGCAGCTTAGCCCCGACGGAGAACTACGAGCAGTACTTC; cdr3_aa: CASSLAPTENYEQYF
clone_size: medium-sized; j_call: TRBJ2-7; v_call: TRBV6-1; d_call: .; cdr3_nt: TGTGCCAGCAGGGAGACGGGAGAGGTCCACGAGCAGTACTTC; cdr3_aa: CASRETGEVHEQYF
clone_size: .; j_call: TRBJ2-1; v_call: TRBV5-1; d_call: .; cdr3_nt: TGCGCCAGCAGCTTGGCTCTTCTGGGTGTAGGCGGTGAGCAGTTCTTC; cdr3_aa: CASSLALLGVGGEQFF
clone_size: .; j_call: TRBJ2-1; v_call: TRBV7-2; d_call: TRBD2; cdr3_nt: TGTGCCAGCAGCTTTGGGGGGGGAAATGAGCAGTTCTTC; cdr3_aa: CASSFGGGNEQFF
clone_size: .; j_call: TRBJ2-7; v_call: TRBV7-6; d_call: TRBD1; cdr3_nt: TGTGCCAGCAGCACAGACAGGGCTTCCTACGAGCAGTACTTC; cdr3_aa: CASSTDRASYEQYF
clone_size: .; j_call: TRBJ2-1; v_call: TRBV7-8; d_call: .; cdr3_nt: TGTGCCAGCAGCACCCGGGACAATGAGCAGTTCTTC; cdr3_aa: CASSTRDNEQFF
clone_size: .; j_call: TRBJ2-7; v_call: TRBV18; d_call: TRBD1; cdr3_nt: TGTGCCAGCTCACCACGACAGGGGGGCTCCTACGAGCAGTACTTC; cdr3_aa: CASSPRQGGSYEQYF
clone_size: .; j_call: TRBJ2-7; v_call: TRBV25-1; d_call: TRBD1; cdr3_nt: TGTGCCAGCAGTGACGGACAGGGCCGGAAAAGAGGTTCCTACGAGCAGTACTTC; cdr3_aa: CASSDGQGRKRGSYEQYF
clone_size: once; j_call: TRBJ2-2; v_call: TRBV7-9; d_call: TRBD1; cdr3_nt: TGTGCCAGCAGCTCGCCGGGACAGGGGGCAGCCGGGGAGCTGTTTTTT; cdr3_aa: CASSSPGQGAAGELFF
clone_size: .; j_call: TRBJ1-3; v_call: TRBV7-6; d_call: .; cdr3_nt: TGTGCCAGCAGCCGTAGGAGCTCTGGAAACACCATATATTTT; cdr3_aa: CASSRRSSGNTIYF
clone_size: .; j_call: TRBJ1-2; v_call: TRBV7-9; d_call: TRBD1; cdr3_nt: TGTGCCAGCAGCCGAGGACAGGGCGATGGCTACACCTTC; cdr3_aa: CASSRGQGDGYTF
clone_size: .; j_call: TRBJ1-5; v_call: TRBV21-1; d_call: .; cdr3_nt: TGTGCCAGCAGCCCGAGGGACAGAGGCTGGGCTTATAGCAATCAGCCCCAGCATTTT; cdr3_aa: CASSPRDRGWAYSNQPQHF
clone_size: .; j_call: TRBJ1-1; v_call: TRBV28; d_call: TRBD1; cdr3_nt: TGTGCCAATAAGGGGGCGGGTAACACTGAAGCTTTCTTT; cdr3_aa: CANKGAGNTEAFF
clone_size: .; j_call: TRBJ1-1; v_call: TRBV5-4; d_call: .; cdr3_nt: TGTGCCAGCAGCAGGTCTTCTGGGAGCACTGAAGCTTTCTTT; cdr3_aa: CASSRSSGSTEAFF